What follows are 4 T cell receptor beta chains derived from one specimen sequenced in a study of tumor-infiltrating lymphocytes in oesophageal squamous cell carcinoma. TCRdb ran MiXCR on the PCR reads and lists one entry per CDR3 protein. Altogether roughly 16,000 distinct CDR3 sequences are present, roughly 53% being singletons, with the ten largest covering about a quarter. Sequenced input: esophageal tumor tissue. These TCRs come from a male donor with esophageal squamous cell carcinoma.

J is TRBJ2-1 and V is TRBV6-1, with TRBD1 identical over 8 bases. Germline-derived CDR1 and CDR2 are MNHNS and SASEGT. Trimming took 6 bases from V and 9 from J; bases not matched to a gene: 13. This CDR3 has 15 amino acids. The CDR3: CASSLEYRGASEQFF. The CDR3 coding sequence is TGTGCCAGCAGCTTAGAATACAGGGGGGCGAGTGAGCAGTTCTTC.

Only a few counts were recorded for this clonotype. The CDR3 DNA follows: TGTGCCAGCAGCCGCGCCCAGCGGGACCCCCCCCACAACGAGCAGTACTTC. Translation gives CASSRAQRDPPHNEQYF. V usage is TRBV7-3 and J usage is TRBJ2-1; 7 nucleotides agree with TRBD2. The J call may be in error: the DNA end matches TRBJ2-7 better. CDR3 length: 17 amino acids. The germline CDR1 and CDR2 sequences are SGHTA and FQGTGA.

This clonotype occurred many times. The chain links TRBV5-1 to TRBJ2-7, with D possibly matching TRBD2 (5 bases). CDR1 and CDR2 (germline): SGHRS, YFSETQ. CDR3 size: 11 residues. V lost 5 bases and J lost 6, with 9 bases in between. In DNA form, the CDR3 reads TGCGCCAGCAGGCAAACTAGCGAGCAGTACTTC. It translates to CASRQTSEQYF.

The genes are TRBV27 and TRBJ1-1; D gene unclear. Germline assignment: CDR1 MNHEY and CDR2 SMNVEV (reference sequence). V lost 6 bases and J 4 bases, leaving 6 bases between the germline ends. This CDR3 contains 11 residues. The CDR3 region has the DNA TGTGCCAGCAGGAGCTTCACTGAAGCTTTCTTT. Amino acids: CASRSFTEAFF.